These 5 T cell receptor beta chains originate from one sample sequenced in a study of blood T cell repertoires in COVID-19. The repertoire was sequenced with immunoSEQ multiplex PCR; TCRdb's copy has only in-frame clones and lacks some. This sample yields approximately 280,000 clones, of which less than 85% are seen a single time; over 1.1% belongs to the top ten. Sequenced sample: peripheral blood. The origin of the receptors is a human donor with COVID-19, enrolled during active disease. The donor label of this sample is uncertain.

J is TRBJ2-7 and V is TRBV5-1; 10 bases agree with TRBD2. The assigned J gene may be wrong: the sequence end matches TRBJ2-1 better. Germline CDR1 SGHRS, CDR2 YFSETQ. The CDR3 contains 16 residues. The CDR3 nucleotides are TGCGCCAGCTTCGGGTCTAGCGGGAGTTGGGACAATGAGCAGTTCTTC. Amino acids: CASFGSSGSWDNEQFF.

The rearrangement joins TRBV18 to TRBJ2-1, with 7 bases matching TRBD1. V shed 3 bases and J 7 bases; nucleotides not matched to a gene: 6. Germline V gene lookup returns CDR1 KGHSH and CDR2 LQKENI. The CDR3 covers 14 residues. CDR3 amino acids: CASSPATGVNEQFF. The CDR3 coding sequence is TGTGCCAGCTCACCGGCTACAGGGGTGAATGAGCAGTTCTTC.

For this clone: Additional DNA sequences in this sample encode the identical CDR3. The chain couples TRBV28 to TRBJ1-5, with D possibly being TRBD1 (6 bases). The CDR3 consists of 15 residues. CDR1 and CDR2 from the germline V gene are MDHEN and SYDVKM. The V end lost 2 bases, the J end lost 1 base, and 9 bases lay between the germline ends. The CDR3 protein is CASSLRGGSNQPQHF. For the CDR3, the DNA is TGTGCCAGCAGTTTAAGGGGGGGAAGCAATCAGCCCCAGCATTTT.

V usage is TRBV7-3 and J usage is TRBJ2-3; 7 nucleotides align to TRBD1. Germline CDR1 reads SGHTA; CDR2 reads FQGTGA. This CDR3 has 14 residues. The V and J ends lost 3 bases and 8 bases, in that order; junction bases with no gene match: 8. The CDR3 coding sequence is TGTGCCAGCAGCTTGACAGGGTATTCAGTTACGCAGTATTTT. Translating gives CASSLTGYSVTQYF.

The rearrangement uses TRBV7-2 and TRBJ2-2; D gene unclear. CDR1 and CDR2 (germline): SGHTA, FQGNSA. The length of the CDR3 is 12 residues. Trimming cost V 5 bases and J 7 bases, with 8 bases left between them. CDR3 amino acids: CASSMTGGELFF. The DNA of the CDR3 is TGTGCCAGCAGCATGACGGGCGGGGAGCTGTTTTTT.